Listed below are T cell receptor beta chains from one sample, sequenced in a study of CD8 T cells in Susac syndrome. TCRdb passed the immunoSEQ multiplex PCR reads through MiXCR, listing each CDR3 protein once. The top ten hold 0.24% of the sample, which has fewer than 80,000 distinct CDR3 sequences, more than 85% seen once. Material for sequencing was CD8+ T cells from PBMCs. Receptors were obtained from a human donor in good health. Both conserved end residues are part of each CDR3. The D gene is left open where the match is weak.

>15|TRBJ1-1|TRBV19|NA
TGTGCCAGTAGTATTGGGGGCACGGGGAACACTGAAGCTTTCTTT
CASSIGGTGNTEAFF
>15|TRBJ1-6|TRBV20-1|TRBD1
TGCAGTGCTAGACCCTTGGGACAGATAAATTCACCCCTCCACTTT
CSARPLGQINSPLHF
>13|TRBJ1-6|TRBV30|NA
TGTGCCTGGTCCTCGTCGGGGGAATCACCCCTCCACTTT
CAWSSSGESPLHF
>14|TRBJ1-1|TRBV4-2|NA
TGTGCCAGCAGCCAAGAAGTGAGGGACACTGAAGCTTTCTTT
CASSQEVRDTEAFF
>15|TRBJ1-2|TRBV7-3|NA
TGTGCCAGCAGCTTAGACCCGACCACTAACTATGGCTACACCTTC
CASSLDPTTNYGYTF
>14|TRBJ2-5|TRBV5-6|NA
TGTGCCAGCAGCTGGCAGGGGATCCAAGAGACCCAGTACTTC
CASSWQGIQETQYF
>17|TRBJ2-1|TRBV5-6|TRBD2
TGTGCCAGCAGCTTGGAGGGACTAGCCCTGTGGGACAATGAGCAGTTCTTC
CASSLEGLALWDNEQFF
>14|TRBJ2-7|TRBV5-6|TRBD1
TGTGCCAGCAGCGGGGACAGGGGGAACTACGAGCAGTACTTC
CASSGDRGNYEQYF
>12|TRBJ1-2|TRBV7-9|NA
TGTGCCAGCAGCGAGCGCTTCGGTGGCTACACCTTC
CASSERFGGYTF
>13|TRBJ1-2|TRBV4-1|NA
TGCGCCAGCAGCCCCGCAGGGAACTATGGCTACACCTTC
CASSPAGNYGYTF
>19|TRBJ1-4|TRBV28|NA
TGTGCCAGCGGCCCTGGAGGAGACATATTCTTTTTAACTAATGAAAAACTGTTTTTT
CASGPGGDIFFLTNEKLFF
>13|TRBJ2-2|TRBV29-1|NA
TGCAGCGTTCAGGACTGGAACACCGGGGAGCTGTTTTTT
CSVQDWNTGELFF